This T cell receptor beta chain was obtained from a study of shared clonotypes between healthy human individuals. Study details: Used for every donor were three CD4 naive, three CD4 memory, two CD8 naive and one CD8 memory plate.

An even split of each subset's genomic DNA across several immunoSEQ plates was performed. Assay used: immunoSEQ multiplex PCR; TCRdb lists only in-frame clones, some missing. The profile covers around 2.5 million clones, with 93% appearing a single time and approximately 0.35% taken by the ten largest. The CDR3 has 17 residues. Germline CDR1 and CDR2: SGHRS and YFSETQ. The V and J ends lost 1 base and 4 bases, in that order; junction bases with no gene match: 5. CD4+ cells underwent separation, giving CD45RA+ naive and CD45RA-negative memory subsets. This chain links TRBV5-1 with TRBJ2-1; TRBD2 agrees at 13 bases. This clonotype was obtained from a man between 18 and 29 years old in good health. Some clones in this sample may be carry-over from other donors' samples. The sample comprised naive CD4+ T cells from PBMCs. Stated subset: CD45RA+ positively selected. The CDR3 sequence is CASSLPLLAGGYNEQFF. CDR3 bases: TGCGCCAGCAGCTTGCCCTTACTAGCGGGAGGGTACAATGAGCAGTTCTTC.